This TCR beta chain was profiled in a study of CD8+ T cells in alopecia areata. Turning to the study itself: Treated patients swallowed 5 to 10 mg of oral tofacitinib twice daily.

The V segment lost 2 bases and the J segment 2 bases; nucleotides outside the gene matches: 4. CDR1 and CDR2 from the germline V gene are LNHNV and YYDKDF (reference sequence). The CDR3 consists of 15 residues. The sequencing template was cDNA reverse transcribed from extracted RNA. TCRdb's table, derived via immunoSEQ multiplex PCR, lists solely in-frame clones and lacks some. The sample contains hundreds of thousands of clones, approximately 61% of which appear only once. Sampling of alopecia areata patients yielded lesional scalp punch biopsies as well as peripheral blood. Concerning this clone itself: Antigen: not known.

Study results and caveats: Scalp samples also contribute reads from the resident alphabeta T cells found in normal skin.

The V call is TRBV15, the J call TRBJ2-7; 9 nucleotides line up with TRBD1. This specimen consisted of CD4+ T cells sorted from blood, obtained at week 0. This clonotype was sampled from a human donor with alopecia areata. CDR3 DNA sequence: TGTGCCACCAGCAGACAGGGACAGGGAACCTACGAGCAGTACTTC. It yields the protein CATSRQGQGTYEQYF. The variable domain in full, with the rest retrieved from reference TRBV15 and TRBJ2-7, is DAMVIQNPRYQVTQFGKPVTLSCSQTLNHNVMYWYQQKSSQAPKLLFHYYDKDFNNEADTPDNFQSRRPNTSFCFLDIRSPGLGDTAMYLCATSRQGQGTYEQYFGPGTRLTVT.